These 31 T cell receptor beta chains were sequenced from one sample in a study of shared clonotypes between healthy human individuals. Produced via immunoSEQ multiplex PCR; TCRdb's table is partial and in-frame only. The sample yields about 2.4 million clones, more than 90% seen once. Material for sequencing was naive CD4+ T cells sorted from blood. This sample's subset: CD45RA+ positively selected. These receptors all stem from a man in his late teens or twenties in good health.

V and J are TRBV10-3 and TRBJ2-3, with D hard to call. CDR3 length: 14 amino acids. V was trimmed by 0 bases and J by 2 bases, leaving 6 bases between them. Germline assignment: CDR1 ENHRY and CDR2 SYGVKD. CDR3 protein: CAISESTDTDTQYF. CDR3 nucleotides: TGTGCCATCAGTGAGTCTACAGACACAGATACGCAGTATTTT.

The chain uses TRBV5-4 and TRBJ2-3; 9 bases fit TRBD2. CDR3 size: 16 residues. Germline V gene sequence: CDR1 SGHNT, CDR2 YYREEE (reference sequence). Trimming cost V 0 bases and J 4 bases; bases outside gene matches: 6. The CDR3 bases are TGTGCCAGCAGCTTGGAGGCGCGGGGGGGCGCAGATACGCAGTATTTT. This translates into CASSLEARGGADTQYF.

This clone was counted a single time. The gene calls are TRBV4-1 and TRBJ1-1, with a tentative D call TRBD1 (5 bases). Germline V CDR1 and CDR2: MGHRA, YSYEKL. V dropped 1 base and J dropped 4 bases, with 16 bases sitting between them. The CDR3 covers 16 residues. This CDR3 is CASSQVGVRRGTEAFF. As DNA, the CDR3 is TGCGCCAGCAGCCAAGTGGGGGTTCGGCGCGGCACTGAAGCTTTCTTT.

This chain joins TRBV7-9 and TRBJ1-2; D is possibly TRBD1 (5 bases). CDR1 and CDR2 (germline): SEHNR, FQNEAQ (reference sequence). The CDR3 runs 13 residues. Trimming took off 5 bases at V and 7 bases at J, with 14 bases between the two ends. DNA for the CDR3: TGTGCCAGCAGCCAATTAGAGACAGCTGGCTACACCTTC. The encoded protein is CASSQLETAGYTF.

The chain couples TRBV18 to TRBJ2-5; D remains unclear. V was clipped by 5 bases and J by 7 bases, with 17 bases between them. The CDR3 loop spans 14 amino acids. Germline loops: CDR1 KGHSH, CDR2 LQKENI. The CDR3 DNA is TGTGCCAGCTCAGCTACTGACGTCACCGGGACCCAGTACTTC. As protein: CASSATDVTGTQYF.

DNA of the CDR3: TGTGCCAGTAGCCGCTTGACAGGGAGCTCCTATAATTCACCCCTCCACTTT. This sequence encodes CASSRLTGSSYNSPLHF. The V call is TRBV19, the J call TRBJ1-6; 7 nucleotides agree with TRBD1. The V gene's germline CDR1 is LNHDA and CDR2 SQIVND (reference sequence). The CDR3 is 17 residues long. The ends lost 6 bases at V and 0 bases at J; junction bases unmatched: 8.

The table lists this clone with a count of one. The chain carries TRBV10-3 and TRBJ2-2, with D maybe TRBD1 (5 bases). Germline V CDR1 and CDR2: ENHRY, SYGVKD. There are 15 residues in the CDR3. The V end was cut by 4 bases, the J end by 8 bases, with 17 bases between. The CDR3 loop reads CAISVSQGGTGELFF. The CDR3 nucleotides are TGTGCCATCAGTGTATCTCAGGGCGGTACGGGGGAGCTGTTTTTT.

The rearrangement uses TRBV5-1 and TRBJ2-3; 8 nucleotides agree with TRBD2. The germline gives CDR1 SGHRS, CDR2 YFSETQ. J was trimmed by 1 base and V by 5 bases; bases with no gene match: 9. There are 16 residues in the CDR3. CDR3 nucleotides: TGCGCCAGCAGTCGCGAGGACGGGGGGGGCACAGATACGCAGTATTTT. Translation gives CASSREDGGGTDTQYF.

The table lists this clone with a few counts. The gene calls are TRBV10-1 and TRBJ2-7; 8 bases match TRBD2. V was pared by 0 bases and J by 6 bases, with 10 bases of the junction left unmatched. Germline V CDR1 and CDR2: WNHNN, SYGVQD (reference sequence). The CDR3 length is 16 residues. CDR3 amino acids: CASSESVIAGIGEQYF. DNA of the CDR3: TGCGCCAGCAGTGAGTCGGTAATAGCGGGAATCGGCGAGCAGTACTTC.

The chain combines TRBV6-1 with TRBJ1-3, with 7 bases identical to TRBD1. The CDR3 sequence is 15 residues long. Looked up from germline, CDR1 is MNHNS and CDR2 is SASEGT. V gave up 4 bases and J gave up 0 bases; unmatched junction bases: 3. DNA for the CDR3: TGTGCCAGCAGTGCAGACAGGGTCTCTGGAAACACCATATATTTT. Translating it yields CASSADRVSGNTIYF.

Details on this clone: This sample also contains other DNA sequences that code for the same CDR3. CDR3 protein: CASSLAGGTGYTF. The DNA for the CDR3 is TGCGCCAGCAGCTTAGCAGGGGGCACTGGCTACACCTTC. The chain carries TRBV5-1 and TRBJ1-2, with 8 bases fitting TRBD1. The length of the CDR3 is 13 residues. Germline V gives CDR1 SGHRS, CDR2 YFSETQ. V trimming: 2 bases; J trimming: 7 bases; junction bases outside the gene matches: 4.

The chain links TRBV7-3 to TRBJ1-6; D uncertain. The germline V gene has CDR1 SGHTA and CDR2 FQGTGA. Trimming shortened V by 0 bases and J by 5 bases, and 8 bases separated the two germline ends. There are 15 residues in the CDR3. As DNA, the CDR3 is TGTGCCAGCAGCTTAACGTCAGGCAATAATTCACCCCTCCACTTT. Its protein product is CASSLTSGNNSPLHF.

The CDR3, as DNA: TGTGCCACCAGCAGAGATGTACCTGGCCTTAAGATTTTAACCTACGAGCAGTACTTC. Translation: CATSRDVPGLKILTYEQYF. This chain joins TRBV15 and TRBJ2-7; D call uncertain. The CDR3 spans 19 residues. CDR1 and CDR2 from the germline V gene are LNHNV and YYDKDF (reference sequence). Trimming took 0 bases from V and 2 from J, leaving 23 bases between them.

The chain uses TRBV7-2 and TRBJ2-1; 10 bases line up with TRBD1. With V trimmed by 4 bases and J by 4 bases, 4 bases remained unmatched. CDR3 size: 15 residues. In germline, CDR1 is SGHTA, CDR2 FQGNSA. The CDR3 here is CASSSGQGEYNEQFF. The CDR3 DNA reads as TGTGCCAGCAGCTCCGGACAGGGGGAGTACAATGAGCAGTTCTTC.

V gene TRBV27 combines with J gene TRBJ2-7; the D gene is possibly TRBD1 (6 bases). The CDR3 covers 16 residues. Germline V CDR1 and CDR2: MNHEY, SMNVEV (reference sequence). V gave up 2 bases and J gave up 9 bases, with 23 bases separating them. The CDR3 is CASSLGPRTAPFGQYF. The DNA for the CDR3 is TGTGCCAGCAGTTTAGGGCCCCGGACAGCCCCCTTCGGGCAGTACTTC.

This chain links TRBV19 with TRBJ2-2; possibly TRBD1 or TRBD2 for D (6 bases each). Between the trimmed V and J ends, which lost 1 base and 4 bases, there was a span of 16 bases. Germline CDR1 and CDR2: LNHDA and SQIVND (reference sequence). This CDR3 comprises 17 residues. The CDR3 is CASSIGGALDSTGELFF. In DNA, the CDR3 is TGTGCCAGTAGTATAGGGGGGGCCCTCGATTCCACCGGGGAGCTGTTTTTT.

The chain's CDR3 is CASSPSWDRRYEQYF. CDR3 coding DNA: TGTGCCAGCAGTCCCTCCTGGGACAGGAGATACGAGCAGTACTTC. The chain links TRBV6-5 to TRBJ2-7; TRBD1 matches 8 bases. The junction had 10 bases not matched to a gene; V was cut back by 5 bases and J by 4 bases. The CDR3 extends over 15 amino acids. In germline, CDR1 is MNHEY, CDR2 SVGAGI.

The genes are TRBV2 and TRBJ2-7; possible D gene TRBD2, 5 bases. Germline V gene sequence: CDR1 SNHLY, CDR2 FYNNEI. The V gene lost 2 bases and the J gene lost 7 bases, with 18 bases spanning the gap. This CDR3 is built from 15 residues. The CDR3 coding sequence is TGTGCCAGCAGTGAAAGGGCTAGCCCCGCGTGGGAGCAGTACTTC. Encoded protein: CASSERASPAWEQYF.

The chain combines TRBV7-9 with TRBJ1-3, with D possibly TRBD1 on 5 matching bases. The CDR3 extends over 16 amino acids. Trimming left V 3 bases short and J 1 base short, with 13 bases between. Germline V gene lookup returns CDR1 SEHNR and CDR2 FQNEAQ (reference sequence). The DNA of the CDR3 is TGTGCCAGCAGCTTCACAGGCAGTGGTTCTGGAAACACCATATATTTT. Translating gives CASSFTGSGSGNTIYF.

J is TRBJ2-2 and V is TRBV7-9, with 9 bases lining up with TRBD1. V lost 4 bases to trimming and J lost 5 bases; unmatched junction nucleotides: 8. The CDR3 is made up of 16 amino acids. CDR1 is SEHNR and CDR2 is FQNEAQ in the germline V gene (reference sequence). For the CDR3, the DNA is TGTGCCAGCAGCTCGTCCGGGACAGGGTCGACCGGGGAGCTGTTTTTT. Translating gives CASSSSGTGSTGELFF.

The J gene is TRBJ2-2, the V gene TRBV21-1; the D segment call TRBD1 is taken from the table without a DNA check. TRBV21-1 is assigned pseudogene status. The CDR3 runs to 14 residues. This CDR3 reads CAGQGAANTGELFF. CDR3 nucleotides: TGTGCCGGACAGGGGGCTGCGAACACCGGGGAGCTGTTTTTT.

The genes are TRBV11-2 and TRBJ1-6; 7 positions agree with TRBD1. Germline V CDR1 and CDR2: SGHAT, FQNNGV. The CDR3 spans 14 residues. The ends lost 4 bases at V and 6 bases at J; junction bases unmatched: 3. CDR3 loop: CASSSGQLNSPLHF. The CDR3 region has the DNA TGTGCCAGCAGCTCGGGACAGCTTAATTCACCCCTCCACTTT.

The chain couples TRBV6-1 to TRBJ2-1; perhaps TRBD1 as D (5 bases). V was shortened by 11 bases and J by 6 bases, with 20 bases between the two germline ends. CDR3 length equals 14 residues. Germline V gives CDR1 MNHNS, CDR2 SASEGT. For the CDR3, the DNA is TGTGCCGGCCGCAGGGCCCCTGGGTTCAATGAGCAGTTCTTC. Amino acid sequence: CAGRRAPGFNEQFF.

The chain is built from TRBV14 and TRBJ2-1, with unresolved D. V dropped 4 bases and J dropped 4 bases, with 8 bases sitting between them. Germline CDR1 and CDR2: SGHDN and FVKESK. This CDR3 has 13 amino acids. DNA for the CDR3: TGTGCCAGCAGCCCCGACACGTACAATGAGCAGTTCTTC. It translates to CASSPDTYNEQFF.

This sequence joins TRBV6-6 and TRBJ2-7; TRBD1 matches at 7 bases. This CDR3 is 14 amino acids long. CDR1 and CDR2 from the germline V gene are MNHNY and SVGAGI (reference sequence). V trimming: 5 bases; J trimming: 0 bases; junction bases outside the gene matches: 4. CDR3 loop: CASSLQGNSYEQYF. The CDR3 coding sequence is TGTGCCAGCAGTCTACAGGGGAACTCCTACGAGCAGTACTTC.

The chain combines TRBV19 with TRBJ2-3, with 12 bases identical to TRBD2. The V segment lost 5 bases and the J segment 4 bases; nucleotides outside the gene matches: 4. CDR3 length: 15 amino acids. Germline assignment: CDR1 LNHDA and CDR2 SQIVND (reference sequence). The CDR3 coding sequence is TGTGCCAGTAGTCGCGGGACTAGCGGGTCAGATACGCAGTATTTT. Translating gives CASSRGTSGSDTQYF.

V is TRBV10-1 and J is TRBJ2-5; D possibly uses TRBD1 or TRBD2 (5 bases each). The CDR3 loop spans 13 amino acids. The V gene lost 3 bases and the J gene lost 5 bases, with 10 bases spanning the gap. Germline-derived CDR1 and CDR2 are WNHNN and SYGVQD (reference sequence). For the CDR3, the DNA is TGCGCCAGCAGTGATGGGGGACGGGAGACCCAGTACTTC. Translation: CASSDGGRETQYF.

The chain recombines TRBV6-5 with TRBJ2-5; the match to TRBD2 covers 8 bases. V shed 0 bases, J shed 7 bases, and the junction held 10 bases outside the gene matches. The CDR3 runs to 16 residues. Germline V gene data show CDR1 as MNHEY and CDR2 as SVGAGI. The CDR3 sequence: CASSYSGPQSGGTQYF. CDR3 DNA: TGTGCCAGCAGTTACTCCGGGCCCCAGAGCGGGGGGACCCAGTACTTC.

J is TRBJ2-3 and V is TRBV6-4, with 12 positions matching TRBD2. This CDR3 has 18 residues. The germline gives CDR1 MRHNA, CDR2 SNTAGT. The V gene end was trimmed by 4 bases and the J gene end by 8 bases; junction bases not matched to a gene: 16. The CDR3 spells CASSVLKLAGGPPGTQYF. The CDR3 DNA reads as TGTGCCAGCAGTGTCCTAAAACTAGCGGGGGGCCCGCCAGGTACGCAGTATTTT.

This chain uses TRBV6-5 with TRBJ2-1; D remains ambiguous. This CDR3 has 11 amino acids. The ends were cut back, 11 bases at V and 3 bases at J, with 8 bases in the middle. Germline-derived CDR1 and CDR2 are MNHEY and SVGAGI. The chain's CDR3 is CAPAFYNEQFF. Written as DNA, the CDR3 is TGTGCCCCGGCTTTCTACAATGAGCAGTTCTTC.

Regarding this clone: An end of the junction differs from the germline gene, which may be a read error. The V and J genes are TRBV7-7 and TRBJ2-7; D unresolved. This CDR3 spans 14 amino acids. Looked up from germline, CDR1 is SSHAT and CDR2 is FNYEAQ (reference sequence). The chain's CDR3 is CASSPQASSYEQYF. DNA of the CDR3: TGTGCTAGCAGCCCGCAGGCTAGCTCCTACGAGCAGTACTTC.